The 12 T cell receptor beta chains reported below all come from one sample, sequenced in a study of T-cell memory formation after mild COVID-19. TCRdb redid the calling of the 5' RACE reads with MiXCR, one entry per CDR3 protein. The data contain 300,000 to 400,000 distinct CDR3 sequences, approximately 15% of them seen just once; the ten biggest clones take up 20% to 25%. The specimen was PBMCs or a T cell subset sorted from them (not recorded which). All receptors come from a man aged 18 to 35 who had mild COVID-19 (a few samples of this study predate the infection). Cell type and time point are not known.

This clonotype was seen only a few times. V is TRBV4-1 and J is TRBJ2-3; TRBD1 might be the D (5 bases). The CDR3 has 13 residues. Per germline, CDR1 MGHRA and CDR2 YSYEKL. V lost 0 bases and J 10 bases, leaving 11 bases between the germline ends. CDR3 sequence reads: CASSQDIWGPQYF. The CDR3 DNA follows: TGCGCCAGCAGCCAAGATATATGGGGCCCGCAGTATTTT.

The chain employs TRBV7-9 and TRBJ1-6; D gene unclear. Germline V CDR1 and CDR2: SEHNR, FQNEAQ (reference sequence). The CDR3 is 13 amino acids. The V end lost 5 bases, the J end lost 10 bases, and 12 bases lay between the germline ends. CDR3 bases: TGTGCCAGCAGCCCTGAGGCAAGGTCACCCCTCCACTTT. This translates into CASSPEARSPLHF.

The chain is built from TRBV7-2 and TRBJ1-1; D ambiguous. CDR3 length: 15 residues. Trimming took off 0 bases at V and 2 bases at J, with 10 bases between the two ends. Looked up from germline, CDR1 is SGHTA and CDR2 is FQGNSA. CDR3 nucleotides: TGTGCCAGCAGCTTAGCGATAAGGGTAAACACTGAAGCTTTCTTT. This encodes CASSLAIRVNTEAFF.

V usage is TRBV7-7 and J usage is TRBJ2-5; D might be TRBD1 or TRBD2, each matching 6 bases. The germline gives CDR1 SSHAT, CDR2 FNYEAQ (reference sequence). There are 15 residues in the CDR3. V shed 3 bases and J shed 5 bases, with 16 bases lying between them. DNA for the CDR3: TGTGCCAGCAGCTTGACCCGGGGGCCCGCGGAGACCCAGTACTTC. Its protein product is CASSLTRGPAETQYF. Together with reference TRBV7-7 and TRBJ2-5, the CDR3 gives the full variable domain: GAGVSQSPRYKVTKRGQDVTLRCDPISSHATLYWYQQALGQGPEFLTYFNYEAQPDKSGLPSDRFSAERPEGSISTLTIQRTEQRDSAMYRCASSLTRGPAETQYFGPGTRLLVL.

The sample holds a few counts of this clonotype. This rearrangement joins TRBV7-2 to TRBJ2-3, with D perhaps TRBD2 (6 bases). Germline lookup yields CDR1 SGHTA and CDR2 FQGNSA. The CDR3 runs to 14 residues. With 7 bases removed from V and 2 bases from J, the gap between germline ends came to 13 bases. CDR3 residues: CASIRTTATDTQYF. The CDR3 region has the DNA TGTGCCAGCATCCGGACTACCGCCACAGATACGCAGTATTTT.

The V and J genes are TRBV5-4 and TRBJ1-2; 9 bases match TRBD1. CDR1 is SGHNT and CDR2 is YYREEE in the germline V gene (reference sequence). The CDR3 has 15 amino acids. With V trimmed by 3 bases and J by 8 bases, 11 bases remained unmatched. CDR3 protein: CASSSSPGTGIGYTF. CDR3 sequence (DNA): TGTGCCAGCAGCTCCTCCCCCGGGACAGGGATCGGCTACACCTTC.

The V call is TRBV6-2 or TRBV6-3, the J call TRBJ1-5, with TRBD1 as a possible D gene (5 bases). Germline CDR1 reads MNHEY; CDR2 reads SVGEGT. There are 18 residues in the CDR3. V lost 0 bases and J lost 4, with 19 bases in between. The chain's CDR3 is CASSYSREQDLWNQPQHF. CDR3 coding DNA: TGTGCCAGCAGTTACTCGAGGGAACAGGATCTTTGGAATCAGCCCCAGCATTTT.

Notes on this clonotype: A much bigger clone sits one base away, suggesting this may be a read error. The rearrangement joins TRBV24-1 to TRBJ2-5; D ambiguous. The length of the CDR3 is 13 residues. Germline V gene lookup returns CDR1 KGHDR and CDR2 SFDVKD. Trimming stripped 3 bases from V and 5 bases from J, with 9 bases between. The chain's CDR3 is CATSDPAVETQYF. CDR3 sequence (DNA): TGTGCCACCAGTGATCCTGCGGTGGAGACCCAGTACTTC.

The J gene is TRBJ1-5, the V gene TRBV7-2; D gene unclear. Germline V gene data show CDR1 as SGHTA and CDR2 as FQGNSA. Trimming pared 0 bases from V and 3 bases from J, leaving 9 bases between. The CDR3 runs 15 residues. The CDR3 is CASSLASGNNQPQHF. Written as DNA, the CDR3 is TGTGCCAGCAGCTTAGCATCGGGCAACAATCAGCCCCAGCATTTT.

This clonotype was observed a few times. This chain uses TRBV6-2 or TRBV6-3 with TRBJ2-7, with TRBD2 matching 8 bases. After removal of 2 bases from V and 2 bases from J, the junction contained 2 bases not matched to a gene. CDR1 is MNHEY and CDR2 is SVGEGT in the germline V gene. CDR3 size: 14 residues. The CDR3 region is CASSYGTSAYEQYV. In DNA, the CDR3 is TGTGCCAGCAGTTACGGGACTAGTGCCTACGAGCAGTACGTC.

The chain has TRBV6-2 or TRBV6-3 and TRBJ1-1, with TRBD1 as a possible D gene (5 bases). The CDR3 is 14 residues long. The germline CDR1 and CDR2 sequences are MNHEY and SVGEGT. V was trimmed by 4 bases and J by 3 bases, leaving 12 bases between them. This CDR3 reads CASSLEGDYTEAFF. DNA for the CDR3: TGTGCCAGCAGTTTAGAAGGGGACTACACTGAAGCTTTCTTT.

This clonotype was counted once. This chain uses TRBV3-1 with TRBJ1-5; D is unresolved. The CDR3 extends over 13 amino acids. V lost 2 bases and J lost 2, with 4 bases in between. Germline loops: CDR1 LGHDT, CDR2 YNNKEL (reference sequence). CDR3 in DNA: TGTGCCAGCAGCCAACCAGGCAATCAGCCCCAGCATTTT. Translation gives CASSQPGNQPQHF.